Following are 32 T cell receptor beta chains from one sample sequenced in a study of spatial heterogeneity in lung cancer. As to time point: blood at routine non-recurrence follow-up after resection. TCRdb reprocessed the 5' RACE reads with MiXCR, giving one entry per CDR3 protein. The repertoire holds 18,000 or so distinct CDR3 sequences, with 9.2% as singletons. The specimen comprised PBMCs, sampled at follow-up. These TCRs come from a male donor with early-stage non-small cell lung cancer.

This clonotype came up many times. The chain recombines TRBV6-6 with TRBJ2-7; either TRBD1 or TRBD2 may supply D (6 bases each). CDR1 and CDR2 from the germline V gene are MNHNY and SVGAGI (reference sequence). Trimming removed 2 bases from V and 5 bases from J, with 7 bases in between. This CDR3 has 12 residues. The CDR3 loop reads CASSYRGDEQYF. The CDR3 region has the DNA TGTGCCAGCAGTTACAGGGGGGACGAGCAGTACTTC.

This clonotype was seen many times. The chain links TRBV15 to TRBJ2-2; D is undetermined. CDR3 size: 13 residues. Trimming removed 1 base at V and 8 bases at J, with 8 bases between. Germline lookup yields CDR1 LNHNV and CDR2 YYDKDF (reference sequence). CDR3 protein: CATSRAVVGELFF. CDR3 in DNA: TGTGCCACCAGCAGAGCGGTGGTTGGGGAGCTGTTTTTT.

In this sample, this clonotype is medium-sized (0.01 to 0.1%). The rearrangement links TRBV29-1 to TRBJ2-5; D might be TRBD1 (7 bases). V lost 6 bases to trimming and J lost 4 bases, with 12 bases between them. The CDR3 sequence is 12 residues long. The germline CDR1 and CDR2 sequences are SQVTM and ANQGSEA. CDR3 nucleotide sequence: TGCAGCGTGGAGGGGGCATCAGAGACCCAGTACTTC. It translates to CSVEGASETQYF.

In its sample, this clonotype was seen many times. The genes are TRBV27 and TRBJ2-3, with D perhaps matching TRBD2 (6 bases). V was clipped by 7 bases and J by 0 bases, with 11 bases between them. Germline V gene lookup returns CDR1 MNHEY and CDR2 SMNVEV (reference sequence). This CDR3 region has 14 residues. CDR3 DNA sequence: TGTGCCAGCAACCGGGCGGGGAGCACAGATACGCAGTATTTT. Translated, it gives CASNRAGSTDTQYF.

This clonotype was seen repeatedly, ten times or more. This chain uses TRBV7-8 with TRBJ2-1, with D unresolved. In germline, CDR1 is SGHVS, CDR2 FQNEAQ. There are 13 residues in the CDR3. The ends were cut back, 4 bases at V and 2 bases at J, with 6 bases in the middle. The chain's CDR3 is CASSSRAYNEQFF. CDR3 DNA: TGTGCCAGCAGCTCCCGAGCCTACAATGAGCAGTTCTTC.

This clonotype appeared a few times. The V and J genes are TRBV7-9 and TRBJ2-3, with 9 positions matching TRBD2. CDR1 SEHNR and CDR2 FQNEAQ come from the germline V gene (reference sequence). With 5 bases clipped from V and 4 bases from J, the junction kept 7 bases outside the gene matches. The CDR3 consists of 15 residues. The CDR3 DNA sequence: TGTGCCAGCAGCACCCGGACTAGCGTGTCAGATACGCAGTATTTT. It yields the protein CASSTRTSVSDTQYF. The full variable domain, with the rest looked up from reference TRBV7-9 and TRBJ2-3, is DTGVSQNPRHKITKRGQNVTFRCDPISEHNRLYWYRQTLGQGPEFLTYFQNEAQLEKSRLLSDRFSAERPKGSFSTLEIQRTEQGDSAMYLCASSTRTSVSDTQYFGPGTRLTVL.

Sample share makes this clonotype medium-sized. The chain joins TRBV6-1 to TRBJ2-3; 9 bases match TRBD1. The germline gives CDR1 MNHNS, CDR2 SASEGT. V dropped 4 bases and J dropped 2; count of bases not matched to a gene: 1. CDR3 length: 14 residues. This CDR3 reads CASSGDRDTDTQYF. The CDR3 nucleotides read TGTGCCAGCAGTGGGGACAGGGACACAGATACGCAGTATTTT.

The table lists this clonotype with many counts. This sequence joins TRBV27 and TRBJ2-3; 7 bases fit TRBD1. The V gene's germline CDR1 is MNHEY and CDR2 SMNVEV (reference sequence). With 2 bases clipped from V and 2 bases from J, the junction kept 4 bases outside the gene matches. The CDR3 is made up of 15 amino acids. For the CDR3, the DNA is TGTGCCAGCAGTTTAGGGACAGAGTCCACAGATACGCAGTATTTT. Amino acids: CASSLGTESTDTQYF.

By sample fraction, this clonotype is medium-sized. This chain uses TRBV4-3 with TRBJ2-7; the D is unclear. CDR3 length: 15 amino acids. Germline CDR1 is LGHNA and CDR2 is YSLEER. Deletions cut 1 base from V and 0 bases from J, with 10 bases between. The CDR3 protein is CASSQVYGSSYEQYF. For the CDR3, the DNA is TGCGCCAGCAGCCAAGTTTACGGAAGCTCCTACGAGCAGTACTTC.

This clonotype was detected ten times or more. J is TRBJ2-3 and V is TRBV29-1; 8 positions agree with TRBD2. With 8 bases clipped from V and 5 bases from J, the junction kept 21 bases outside the gene matches. The germline V gene has CDR1 SQVTM and CDR2 ANQGSEA. This CDR3 region has 17 residues. Written as DNA, the CDR3 is TGCAGCACCGGCCCAACCTTTGGCGGGGGGAGTATAGATACGCAGTATTTT. The encoded protein is CSTGPTFGGGSIDTQYF.

The chain carries TRBV28 and TRBJ2-5, with 7 bases lining up with TRBD2. The V and J ends lost 4 bases and 3 bases, in that order; junction bases with no gene match: 8. The CDR3 has 15 amino acids. The V gene's germline CDR1 is MDHEN and CDR2 SYDVKM. The CDR3 DNA is TGTGCCAGCAGTTCCCGGACTAGTCCCAAAGAGACCCAGTACTTC. It codes for CASSSRTSPKETQYF.

Within the sample, this clonotype is medium-sized. V usage is TRBV11-2 and J usage is TRBJ2-1; either TRBD1 or TRBD2 may supply D (5 bases each). Germline CDR1 is SGHAT and CDR2 is FQNNGV. V was cut by 0 bases and J by 12 bases, with 24 bases left in between. The CDR3 has 17 residues. CDR3 amino acids: CASSLDWPRDGWIVQFF. The CDR3 DNA reads TGTGCCAGCAGCTTAGATTGGCCCCGGGACGGGTGGATTGTGCAGTTCTTC. Together with reference TRBV11-2 and TRBJ2-1, the CDR3 gives the full variable domain: EAGVAQSPRYKIIEKRQSVAFWCNPISGHATLYWYQQILGQGPKLLIQFQNNGVVDDSQLPKDRFSAERLKGVDSTLKIQPAKLEDSAVYLCASSLDWPRDGWIVQFFGPGTRLTVL.

About this clonotype: This may arise from a read error, as a much more abundant clone is one base away. J is TRBJ2-3 and V is TRBV29-1; D is possibly TRBD2 (7 bases). There are 16 residues in the CDR3. Germline CDR1 reads SQVTM; CDR2 reads ANQGSEA. CDR3 residues: CSVRGAGADLTDMQYF. DNA for the CDR3: TGCAGCGTCCGTGGGGCGGGGGCTGACCTCACAGATATGCAGTATTTT.

This clonotype was picked up many times. This chain uses TRBV5-1 with TRBJ1-1; tentative D call: TRBD1 (6 bases). The V gene's germline CDR1 is SGHRS and CDR2 YFSETQ. The length of the CDR3 is 14 residues. The ends were cut back, 4 bases at V and 0 bases at J, with 10 bases in the middle. CDR3 protein: CASSTQGLNTEAFF. CDR3 bases: TGCGCCAGCAGCACACAGGGATTGAACACTGAAGCTTTCTTT.

The table lists this clonotype with many counts. V is TRBV11-2 and J is TRBJ2-1; TRBD2 aligns across 11 bases. V shed 5 bases, J shed 7 bases, and the junction held 13 bases outside the gene matches. This CDR3 has 17 residues. Germline assignment: CDR1 SGHAT and CDR2 FQNNGV. CDR3 nucleotides: TGTGCCAGCAGCCCATTAGGAGGTAGCGGGGGGGCGAATGAGCAGTTCTTC. Encoded protein: CASSPLGGSGGANEQFF.

This clonotype was recorded many times. The gene calls are TRBV11-2 and TRBJ2-5, with a possible D match to TRBD1 (6 bases). Germline CDR1 reads SGHAT; CDR2 reads FQNNGV. The CDR3 runs to 13 residues. Deletions cut 5 bases from V and 5 bases from J, with 12 bases between. The CDR3 loop reads CASSGRGEETQYF. CDR3 in DNA: TGTGCCAGCAGCGGCAGGGGCGAGGAGACCCAGTACTTC.

This clonotype occurred many times. The chain uses TRBV11-2 and TRBJ2-1; D remains unclear. The V end was cut by 7 bases, the J end by 10 bases, with 14 bases between. The CDR3 spans 12 residues. The V gene's germline CDR1 is SGHAT and CDR2 FQNNGV. This CDR3 reads CASTPGLREQFF. CDR3 DNA: TGTGCCAGCACCCCAGGCCTACGCGAGCAGTTCTTC.

This clonotype has a count of ten or more. V gene TRBV11-2 combines with J gene TRBJ2-7; 9 nucleotides agree with TRBD2. Germline CDR1 reads SGHAT; CDR2 reads FQNNGV. V shed 4 bases, J shed 0 bases, and the junction held 13 bases outside the gene matches. The CDR3 is 18 residues long. The CDR3 is CASSSSFSTSGDSYEQYF. The CDR3 DNA sequence: TGTGCCAGCAGCTCTTCCTTTTCGACTAGCGGAGACTCCTACGAGCAGTACTTC.

This clonotype was seen many times. V and J are TRBV29-1 and TRBJ2-2, with D tentatively TRBD1 (5 bases). The CDR3 has 14 residues. Germline CDR1 and CDR2: SQVTM and ANQGSEA. V was clipped by 4 bases and J by 0 bases, with 9 bases between them. The CDR3 is CSVAQGPNTGELFF. CDR3 bases: TGCAGCGTTGCCCAGGGTCCGAACACCGGGGAGCTGTTTTTT.

Judged by abundance, this clonotype is medium-sized (0.01 to 0.1%). The chain couples TRBV4-2 to TRBJ2-1; unclear D gene. Between the trimmed V and J ends, which lost 0 bases and 2 bases, there was a span of 11 bases. The germline V gene has CDR1 LGHNA and CDR2 YNFKEQ. The CDR3 sequence is 16 residues long. Here the CDR3 reads CASSQEATSPYNEQFF. For the CDR3, the DNA is TGTGCCAGCAGCCAAGAGGCGACTTCCCCCTACAATGAGCAGTTCTTC.

There are many counts of this clonotype. This chain links TRBV29-1 with TRBJ2-7; D is perhaps TRBD1 (5 bases). The V gene lost 4 bases and the J gene lost 5 bases, with 9 bases spanning the gap. The CDR3 consists of 11 residues. Germline V gene lookup returns CDR1 SQVTM and CDR2 ANQGSEA. CDR3 sequence (DNA): TGCAGCGTTGGGCCAGGGAACGAGCAGTACTTC. This translates into CSVGPGNEQYF.

This clonotype has at least ten counts. The chain combines TRBV6-2 or TRBV6-3 with TRBJ2-5, with D possibly TRBD1 on 5 matching bases. The germline V and J ends were trimmed by 2 bases and 4 bases, with 11 bases remaining between them. Germline V lookup: CDR1 MNHEY, CDR2 SVGEGT. The CDR3 covers 14 residues. The CDR3 loop is CASSYVDSLETQYF. The CDR3 DNA reads as TGTGCCAGCAGTTACGTCGACAGTCTAGAGACCCAGTACTTC.

In this sample, this clonotype turned up many times. The chain combines TRBV20-1 with TRBJ2-5, with TRBD2 matching 10 bases. With V trimmed by 4 bases and J by 5 bases, 10 bases remained unmatched. The CDR3 consists of 15 residues. Germline V gene sequence: CDR1 DFQATT, CDR2 SNEGSKA (reference sequence). CDR3 DNA: TGCAGTGCTAAATCCGGGACTAGCGTCCGGGAGACCCAGTACTTC. As protein: CSAKSGTSVRETQYF.

This clonotype showed up many times. The chain links TRBV28 to TRBJ1-4, with TRBD1 matching 9 bases. CDR3 length: 15 residues. V dropped 7 bases and J dropped 8; count of bases not matched to a gene: 11. The V gene's germline CDR1 is MDHEN and CDR2 SYDVKM. The CDR3 protein is CASNNPGTGNEKLFF. In nucleotides, the CDR3 is TGTGCCAGCAACAATCCCGGGACAGGGAACGAAAAACTGTTTTTT. Using reference TRBV28 and TRBJ1-4 for the parts outside the CDR3, the full variable domain is DVKVTQSSRYLVKRTGEKVFLECVQDMDHENMFWYRQDPGLGLRLIYFSYDVKMKEKGDIPEGYSVSREKKERFSLILESASTNQTSMYLCASNNPGTGNEKLFFGSGTQLSVL.

The chain is built from TRBV6-5 and TRBJ2-2; TRBD1 matches at 10 bases. CDR1 and CDR2 (germline): MNHEY, SVGAGI. The CDR3 contains 16 residues. Trimming at V came to 6 bases and at J to 5 bases, leaving 9 bases not matched to a gene. The CDR3 sequence: CASSPGTGDGTGELFF. The CDR3 nucleotides are TGTGCCAGCAGCCCCGGGACAGGGGACGGGACCGGGGAGCTGTTTTTT.

Ten or more counts support this clonotype. The chain employs TRBV27 and TRBJ1-6; 7 nucleotides line up with TRBD1. The V gene end was trimmed by 6 bases and the J gene end by 5 bases; junction bases not matched to a gene: 7. This CDR3 comprises 15 residues. CDR1 is MNHEY, CDR2 SMNVEV, per germline (reference sequence). The CDR3 DNA is TGTGCCAGCAGAAGCGACAGGGTCGATAATTCACCCCTCCACTTT. This codes for CASRSDRVDNSPLHF.

The rearrangement links TRBV5-1 to TRBJ2-5, with 7 positions matching TRBD1. Germline V gives CDR1 SGHRS, CDR2 YFSETQ. The CDR3 has 13 residues. V gave up 4 bases and J gave up 2 bases; unmatched junction bases: 2. The CDR3 region is CASSPQGQETQYF. The CDR3 nucleotides read TGCGCCAGCAGCCCACAGGGGCAAGAGACCCAGTACTTC.

In this sample, this clonotype turned up many times. CDR3 amino acids: CASRRGVTYNEQFF. CDR3 nucleotides: TGTGCCAGCAGGCGGGGGGTGACCTACAATGAGCAGTTCTTC. The chain carries TRBV5-8 and TRBJ2-1; TRBD2 matches 8 bases. The CDR3 runs to 14 residues. Germline CDR1 reads SGHTS; CDR2 reads YDEGEE. With V trimmed by 5 bases and J by 2 bases, 3 bases remained unmatched.

In this sample, this clonotype turned up a few times. The chain uses TRBV28 and TRBJ1-6; 7 positions agree with TRBD1. The germline CDR1 and CDR2 sequences are MDHEN and SYDVKM. This CDR3 comprises 12 residues. The V and J ends lost 2 bases and 16 bases, in that order; junction bases with no gene match: 5. CDR3 DNA: TGTGCCAGCAGTTTACTAAGGGGGCCTCTCCACTTT. The encoded protein is CASSLLRGPLHF.

The V and J genes are TRBV6-6 and TRBJ2-7; TRBD2 is a possible D gene (8 bases). The germline V gene has CDR1 MNHNY and CDR2 SVGAGI (reference sequence). V lost 2 bases and J lost 4, with 15 bases in between. The CDR3 is made up of 15 amino acids. This chain's CDR3 is CASSYVGQRGYEQYF. DNA of the CDR3: TGTGCCAGCAGTTACGTGGGACAGCGGGGGTACGAGCAGTACTTC.

This clonotype was seen only a few times. V is TRBV19 and J is TRBJ2-1; 9 nucleotides line up with TRBD2. The length of the CDR3 is 12 residues. Germline loops: CDR1 LNHDA, CDR2 SQIVND (reference sequence). The CDR3, as DNA: TGTGCGGCGGGGGGGCTCAACAATGAGCAGTTCTTC. Translating gives CAAGGLNNEQFF.

This chain links TRBV7-9 with TRBJ2-2; unclear D gene. V lost 5 bases and J 2 bases, leaving 12 bases between the germline ends. In germline, CDR1 is SEHNR, CDR2 FQNEAQ (reference sequence). This CDR3 has 15 residues. Here the CDR3 reads CASSRGRLNTGELFF. CDR3 bases: TGTGCCAGCAGCCGAGGACGGCTAAACACCGGGGAGCTGTTTTTT.